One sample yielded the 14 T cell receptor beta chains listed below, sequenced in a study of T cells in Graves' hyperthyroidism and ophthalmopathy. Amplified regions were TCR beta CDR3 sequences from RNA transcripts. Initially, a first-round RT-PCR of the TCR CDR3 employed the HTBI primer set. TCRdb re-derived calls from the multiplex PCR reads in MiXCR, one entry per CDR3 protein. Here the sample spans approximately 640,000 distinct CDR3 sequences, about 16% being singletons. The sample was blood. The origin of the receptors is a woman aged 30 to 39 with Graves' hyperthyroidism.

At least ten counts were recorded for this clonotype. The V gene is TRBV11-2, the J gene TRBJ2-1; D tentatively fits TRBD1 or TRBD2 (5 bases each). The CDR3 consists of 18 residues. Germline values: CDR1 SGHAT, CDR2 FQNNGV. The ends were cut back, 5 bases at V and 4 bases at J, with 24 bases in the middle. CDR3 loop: CASSHPPEGRRYYNEQFF. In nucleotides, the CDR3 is TGTGCCAGCAGCCACCCCCCTGAGGGGCGACGCTATTACAATGAGCAGTTCTTC.

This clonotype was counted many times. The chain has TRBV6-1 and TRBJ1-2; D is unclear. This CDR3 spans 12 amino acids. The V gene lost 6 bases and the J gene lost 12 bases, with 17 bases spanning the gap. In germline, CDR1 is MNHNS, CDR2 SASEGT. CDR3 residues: CASSPPEAKNTF. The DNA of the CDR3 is TGTGCCAGCAGCCCCCCGGAGGCTAAGAACACCTTC.

The CDR3 sequence: CASSTPPGTSGNSYEQYF. The CDR3 DNA reads as TGTGCCAGTAGTACTCCCCCCGGGACTAGCGGTAACTCCTACGAGCAGTACTTC. The V call is TRBV19, the J call TRBJ2-7; 11 bases are shared with TRBD2. The CDR3 sequence is 18 residues long. The V gene's germline CDR1 is LNHDA and CDR2 SQIVND (reference sequence). With V trimmed by 4 bases and J by 0 bases, 11 bases remained unmatched.

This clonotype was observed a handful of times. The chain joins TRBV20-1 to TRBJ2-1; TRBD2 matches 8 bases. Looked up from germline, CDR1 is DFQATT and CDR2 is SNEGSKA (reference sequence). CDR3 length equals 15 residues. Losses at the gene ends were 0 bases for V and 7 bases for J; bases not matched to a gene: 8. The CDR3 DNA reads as TGCAGTGCTAGAGATTTGAGCGGGAGTTTTAATGAGCAGTTCTTC. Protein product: CSARDLSGSFNEQFF.

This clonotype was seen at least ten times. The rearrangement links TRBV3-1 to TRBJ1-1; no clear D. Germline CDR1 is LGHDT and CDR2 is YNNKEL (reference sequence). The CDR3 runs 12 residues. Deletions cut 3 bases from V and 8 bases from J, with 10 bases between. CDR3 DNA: TGTGCCAGCAGCCAGATGCGGCGCGAAGCTTTCTTT. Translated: CASSQMRREAFF.

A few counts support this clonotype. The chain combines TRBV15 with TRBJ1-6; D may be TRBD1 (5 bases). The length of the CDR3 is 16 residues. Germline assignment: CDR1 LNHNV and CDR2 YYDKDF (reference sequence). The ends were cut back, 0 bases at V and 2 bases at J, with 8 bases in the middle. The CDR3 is CATSRERGAYNSPLHF. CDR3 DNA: TGTGCCACCAGCAGAGAACGAGGGGCCTATAATTCACCCCTCCACTTT.

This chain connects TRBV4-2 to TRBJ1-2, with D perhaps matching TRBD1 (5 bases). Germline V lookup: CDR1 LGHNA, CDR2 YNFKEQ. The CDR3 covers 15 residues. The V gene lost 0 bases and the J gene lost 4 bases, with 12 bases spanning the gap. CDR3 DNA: TGTGCCAGCAGCCAAGAGGACAACAAATTCTATGGCTACACCTTC. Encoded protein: CASSQEDNKFYGYTF.

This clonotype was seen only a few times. CDR3 in DNA: TGTGCCACCAGCAGAGGACAGAGGTCTAACTATGGCTACACCTTC. Protein product: CATSRGQRSNYGYTF. The chain links TRBV15 to TRBJ1-2, with D perhaps TRBD1 (5 bases). This CDR3 is 15 amino acids long. V was shortened by 1 base and J by 0 bases, with 9 bases between the two germline ends. Per the germline V gene, CDR1 is LNHNV and CDR2 is YYDKDF (reference sequence).

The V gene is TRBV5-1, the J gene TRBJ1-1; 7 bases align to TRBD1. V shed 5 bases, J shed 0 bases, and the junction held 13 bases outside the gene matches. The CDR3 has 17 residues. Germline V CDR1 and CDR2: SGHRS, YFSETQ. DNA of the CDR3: TGCGCCAGCAGTATACAAGGGGGCTACCGATTGAACACTGAAGCTTTCTTT. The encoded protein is CASSIQGGYRLNTEAFF. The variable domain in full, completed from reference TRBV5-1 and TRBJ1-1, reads KAGVTQTPRYLIKTRGQQVTLSCSPISGHRSVSWYQQTPGQGLQFLFEYFSETQRNKGNFPGRFSGRQFSNSRSEMNVSTLELGDSALYLCASSIQGGYRLNTEAFFGQGTRLTVV.

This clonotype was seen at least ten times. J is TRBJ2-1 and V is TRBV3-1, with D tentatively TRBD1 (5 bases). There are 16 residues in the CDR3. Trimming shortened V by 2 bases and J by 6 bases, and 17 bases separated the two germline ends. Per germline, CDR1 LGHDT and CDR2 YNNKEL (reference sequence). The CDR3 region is CASSQSHRPPINEQFF. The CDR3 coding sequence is TGTGCCAGCAGCCAATCACACAGGCCGCCCATCAATGAGCAGTTCTTC.

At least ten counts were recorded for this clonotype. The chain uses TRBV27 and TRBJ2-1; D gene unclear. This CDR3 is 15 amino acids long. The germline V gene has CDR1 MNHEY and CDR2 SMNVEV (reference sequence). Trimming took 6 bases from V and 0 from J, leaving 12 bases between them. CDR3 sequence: CASSWAARSYNEQFF. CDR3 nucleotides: TGTGCCAGCAGCTGGGCAGCCCGCTCCTACAATGAGCAGTTCTTC.

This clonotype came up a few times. This CDR3 is CASSPVLAGGTDTQYF. CDR3 nucleotides: TGTGCCAGCAGCCCCGTCTTAGCGGGAGGAACAGATACGCAGTATTTT. This chain joins TRBV7-3 and TRBJ2-3; 10 nucleotides align to TRBD2. The V segment lost 5 bases and the J segment 3 bases; nucleotides outside the gene matches: 8. Germline V gives CDR1 SGHTA, CDR2 FQGTGA. The CDR3 has 16 residues.

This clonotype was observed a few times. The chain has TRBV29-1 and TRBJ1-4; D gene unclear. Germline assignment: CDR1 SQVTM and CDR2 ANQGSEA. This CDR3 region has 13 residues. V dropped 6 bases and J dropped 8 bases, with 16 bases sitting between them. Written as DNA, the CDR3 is TGCAGCGTGAGGCGGGGAGAGGGCGAAAAACTGTTTTTT. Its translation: CSVRRGEGEKLFF.

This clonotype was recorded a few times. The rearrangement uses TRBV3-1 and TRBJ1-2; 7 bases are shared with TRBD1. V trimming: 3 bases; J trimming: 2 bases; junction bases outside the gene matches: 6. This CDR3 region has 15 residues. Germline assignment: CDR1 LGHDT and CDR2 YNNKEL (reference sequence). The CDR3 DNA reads TGTGCCAGCAGCCACAGCGACAGGGAGAACTATGGCTACACCTTC. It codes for CASSHSDRENYGYTF.